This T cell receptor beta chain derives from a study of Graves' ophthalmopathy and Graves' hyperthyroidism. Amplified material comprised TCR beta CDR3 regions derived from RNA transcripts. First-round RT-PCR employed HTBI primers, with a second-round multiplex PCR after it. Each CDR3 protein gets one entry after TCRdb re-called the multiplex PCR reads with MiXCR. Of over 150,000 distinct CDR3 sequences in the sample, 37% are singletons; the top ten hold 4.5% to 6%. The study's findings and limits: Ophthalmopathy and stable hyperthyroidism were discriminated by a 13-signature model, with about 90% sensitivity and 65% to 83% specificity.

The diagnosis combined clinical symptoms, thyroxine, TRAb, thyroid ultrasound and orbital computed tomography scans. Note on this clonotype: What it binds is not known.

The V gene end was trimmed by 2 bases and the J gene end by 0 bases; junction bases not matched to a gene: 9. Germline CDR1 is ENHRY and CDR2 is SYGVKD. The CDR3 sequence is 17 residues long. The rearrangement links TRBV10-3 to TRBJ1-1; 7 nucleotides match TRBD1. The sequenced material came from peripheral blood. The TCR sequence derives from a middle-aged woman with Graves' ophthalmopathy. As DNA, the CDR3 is TGTGCCATCAGTGAGGGGCAGGGGGTCCCCATGAACACTGAAGCTTTCTTT. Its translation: CAISEGQGVPMNTEAFF.